This T cell receptor (beta chain) was sequenced during a study of neurological immune-mediated disorders. Using its own MiXCR run on the 5' RACE reads, TCRdb lists one record per CDR3 protein. This repertoire shows roughly 30,000 distinct CDR3 sequences, around 6% found once; its top ten account for around 2%. This clonotype appeared many times. The germline V and J ends were trimmed by 9 bases and 6 bases, with 18 bases remaining between them. Germline V gives CDR1 LNHNV, CDR2 YYDKDF (reference sequence). CDR3 length: 13 residues. Sorted libraries were made with approximately 1 million CD4+ or CD8+ T cells.

The rearrangement links TRBV15 to TRBJ2-7, with unresolved D. The source is a woman aged 45-65 years in good health. The sample comprised CD4+ T cells from blood. The CDR3 DNA reads as TGTGCCACTGGGGAAACCAGGAACGGCGAGCAGTACTTC. This gives the protein CATGETRNGEQYF.